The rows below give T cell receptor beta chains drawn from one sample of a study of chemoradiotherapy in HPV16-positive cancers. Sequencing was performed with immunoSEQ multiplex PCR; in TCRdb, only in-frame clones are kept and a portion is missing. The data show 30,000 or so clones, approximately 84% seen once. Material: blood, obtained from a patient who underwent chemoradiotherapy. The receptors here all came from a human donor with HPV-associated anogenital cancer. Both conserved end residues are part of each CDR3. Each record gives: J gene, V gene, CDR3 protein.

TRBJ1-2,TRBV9,CASSPGGIYGYTF
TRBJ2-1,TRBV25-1,CASSEIIWRGGGSGEQFF
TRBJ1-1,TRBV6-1,CASSEQGSLEAFF
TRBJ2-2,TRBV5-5,CASSFSPQGAGTGELFF
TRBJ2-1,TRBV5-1,CASSLPYNEQFF
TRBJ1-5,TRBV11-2,CASSSEGGKDQPQHF
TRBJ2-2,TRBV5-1,CASSFNSAANGELFF
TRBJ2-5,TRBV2,CASSVTKLAGETQYF
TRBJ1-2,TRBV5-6,CASSLGRGLDYGYTF
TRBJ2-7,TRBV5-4,CASSLQGSYEQYF
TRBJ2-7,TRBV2,CASPPGGVLSTYEQYF
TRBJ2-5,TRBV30,CAWSVLVTEETQYF
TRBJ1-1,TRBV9,CASSAIGATKAEAFF
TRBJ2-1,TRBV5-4,CASSFWTVGYNEQFF
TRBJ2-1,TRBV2,CASQAILSYNEQFF